The 24 T cell receptor beta chains listed next were all sequenced from one sample in a study of molecular identifiers for immune sequencing clone quantification. Using its own MiXCR run on the PCR reads, TCRdb lists one record per CDR3 protein. The table includes over 60,000 distinct CDR3 sequences, 15% to 20% detected once. The specimen sequenced was naive CD8+ T cells from blood, with Jurkat cell RNA spiked in. Noted subset: FACS-sorted CD8+CD4-CCR7+CD45RA+ naive T cells. The receptors shown here come from a human donor in good health. Some libraries in this study had Jurkat cell RNA spiked in.

This clonotype has ten or more counts. The rearrangement links TRBV19 to TRBJ2-5; D gene uncertain. V lost 4 bases and J lost 0, with 12 bases in between. The CDR3 is 15 amino acids. Looked up from germline, CDR1 is LNHDA and CDR2 is SQIVND (reference sequence). The CDR3 DNA reads TGTGCCAGTAGTACGGTTGGCGCTCACCAAGAGACCCAGTACTTC. This encodes CASSTVGAHQETQYF.

This clonotype was counted ten times or more. DNA for the CDR3: TGTGCCAGTAGTATTGGGACAGGTGCCTATGGCTACACCTTC. Translated, it gives CASSIGTGAYGYTF. V usage is TRBV19 and J usage is TRBJ1-2, with 8 positions matching TRBD1. CDR3 size: 14 residues. The ends lost 3 bases at V and 4 bases at J; junction bases unmatched: 4. Germline values: CDR1 LNHDA, CDR2 SQIVND (reference sequence).

This clonotype has at least ten counts. The rearrangement uses TRBV6-5 and TRBJ1-4; maybe TRBD1 (5 bases). The germline V and J ends were trimmed by 0 bases and 7 bases, with 15 bases remaining between them. Per the germline V gene, CDR1 is MNHEY and CDR2 is SVGAGI. This CDR3 comprises 16 residues. CDR3 sequence: CASSYSIGERGEKLFF. CDR3 sequence (DNA): TGTGCCAGCAGTTACTCGATCGGGGAGAGGGGTGAAAAACTGTTTTTT.

Many counts were recorded for this clonotype. The V gene is TRBV7-9, the J gene TRBJ2-7; 8 nucleotides agree with TRBD1. The CDR3 runs 13 residues. V trimming: 7 bases; J trimming: 3 bases; junction bases outside the gene matches: 5. Germline CDR1 reads SEHNR; CDR2 reads FQNEAQ (reference sequence). DNA for the CDR3: TGTGCCAGCACCTCCGGACAGGGCTACGAGCAGTACTTC. Encoded protein: CASTSGQGYEQYF.

As for this clonotype: A clone one base away is much larger, so this may be a read error. The chain employs TRBV4-1 and TRBJ1-5, with TRBD1 as a possible D gene (5 bases). CDR1 and CDR2 from the germline V gene are MGHRA and YSYEKL. The CDR3 spans 16 residues. V lost 3 bases and J 2 bases, leaving 14 bases between the germline ends. CDR3 region: CASSQNPGRGNQPQHF. In DNA form, the CDR3 reads TGCGCCAGCAGCCAGAATCCGGGACGGGGCAATCAGCCCCAGCATTTT.

This clonotype came up many times. The chain has TRBV4-2 and TRBJ1-5, with no clear D. This CDR3 region has 15 residues. Germline assignment: CDR1 LGHNA and CDR2 YNFKEQ. Deletions cut 1 base from V and 7 bases from J, with 14 bases between. The CDR3 DNA follows: TGTGCCAGCAGCCAAGTCCAAGGGTTTCGGCAGCCCCAGCATTTT. Amino acids: CASSQVQGFRQPQHF.

This clonotype was picked up many times. The V and J genes are TRBV5-1 and TRBJ1-1, with 8 bases fitting TRBD1. V gave up 8 bases and J gave up 1 base; unmatched junction bases: 10. The CDR3 is 15 residues long. Germline V gene sequence: CDR1 SGHRS, CDR2 YFSETQ. CDR3 sequence (DNA): TGCGCCAGACATTCAGGGGGCGCAAGGAACACTGAAGCTTTCTTT. It encodes CARHSGGARNTEAFF.

The sample holds many counts of this clonotype. The V call is TRBV7-9, the J call TRBJ1-5; possibly TRBD1 for D (5 bases). This CDR3 is built from 14 residues. Per germline, CDR1 SEHNR and CDR2 FQNEAQ (reference sequence). Trimming took off 1 base at V and 6 bases at J, with 10 bases between the two ends. The CDR3 sequence: CASSLDGAGQPQHF. In nucleotides, the CDR3 is TGTGCCAGCAGCTTAGACGGGGCCGGTCAGCCCCAGCATTTT.

This clonotype was seen many times. This chain uses TRBV27 with TRBJ2-5; D is ambiguous. The V and J ends lost 3 bases and 2 bases respectively, with 1 base between them. The CDR3 length is 11 residues. CDR1 and CDR2 from the germline V gene are MNHEY and SMNVEV (reference sequence). The CDR3 nucleotides read TGTGCCAGCAGTTTGCAAGAGACCCAGTACTTC. It codes for CASSLQETQYF.

This clonotype was seen ten or more times. The rearrangement joins TRBV6-6 to TRBJ1-2; the D gene is possibly TRBD1 (6 bases). Trimming took 7 bases from V and 2 from J, leaving 23 bases between them. Germline CDR1 is MNHNY and CDR2 is SVGAGI (reference sequence). The CDR3 is 17 residues long. The chain's CDR3 is CASTQTGTRTPNYGYTF. The CDR3 coding sequence is TGTGCCAGCACTCAAACCGGGACACGAACCCCAAACTATGGCTACACCTTC.

This clonotype showed up many times. This chain links TRBV7-9 with TRBJ2-1; 11 nucleotides match TRBD2. The CDR3 covers 19 residues. After removal of 3 bases from V and 3 bases from J, the junction contained 13 bases not matched to a gene. Germline V gene sequence: CDR1 SEHNR, CDR2 FQNEAQ (reference sequence). The CDR3 DNA reads as TGTGCCAGCAGCTTCCCTACCCTTACGACTAGCGGGAACTACAATGAGCAGTTCTTC. As protein: CASSFPTLTTSGNYNEQFF.

On this clonotype: One end of the junction does not line up with germline, which may come from a read error. The chain is built from TRBV6-4 and TRBJ2-1, with TRBD1 matching 9 bases. The germline gives CDR1 MRHNA, CDR2 SNTAGT. This CDR3 region has 16 residues. The CDR3 reads CASSESGTGPYNEQSF. The DNA of the CDR3 is TGTGCCAGCAGTGAATCCGGGACAGGGCCTTACAATGAGCAGTCCTTC.

In its sample, this clonotype was seen many times. This sequence joins TRBV5-5 and TRBJ1-4; unclear D gene. The CDR3 spans 15 residues. The germline gives CDR1 SGHKS, CDR2 YYEKEE (reference sequence). The ends were cut back, 1 base at V and 5 bases at J, with 12 bases in the middle. The DNA of the CDR3 is TGTGCCAGCAGCTTGCTAGGTGGCCCAAATGAAAAACTGTTTTTT. Residues: CASSLLGGPNEKLFF.

In its sample, this clonotype was seen many times. The gene calls are TRBV5-1 and TRBJ2-3; TRBD2 matches 9 bases. V dropped 1 base and J dropped 2; count of bases not matched to a gene: 11. The CDR3 runs to 18 residues. The germline V gene has CDR1 SGHRS and CDR2 YFSETQ. The CDR3 loop is CASSLRLAGPEFTDTQYF. The CDR3 DNA follows: TGCGCCAGCAGCTTGCGGCTAGCGGGACCTGAATTCACAGATACGCAGTATTTT.

This clonotype was seen a handful of times. This sequence joins TRBV12-3 or TRBV12-4 and TRBJ2-7; the match to TRBD1 covers 9 bases. Losses at the gene ends were 5 bases for V and 3 bases for J; bases not matched to a gene: 5. The CDR3 runs 14 residues. The CDR3 sequence is CASSLWDRDYEQYF. The DNA for the CDR3 is TGTGCCAGCAGTCTTTGGGACAGGGACTACGAGCAGTACTTC.

Remarks on this clonotype: The junction and the germline gene differ at one end; a read error may be behind it. The chain uses TRBV12-3 or TRBV12-4 and TRBJ2-3, with D possibly being TRBD1 (6 bases). The CDR3 sequence is 15 residues long. The CDR3 protein is CAGSFGTLDTDTQYF. CDR3 nucleotides: TGTGCCGGCAGTTTTGGGACACTAGACACAGATACGCAGTATTTT.

Ten or more counts support this clonotype. The V call is TRBV13, the J call TRBJ1-2; 7 nucleotides agree with TRBD1. Trimming took 4 bases from V and 4 from J; bases not matched to a gene: 15. CDR3 length equals 17 residues. Germline CDR1 and CDR2: PRHDT and FYEKMQ (reference sequence). The CDR3 spells CASSSPAAGDSFYGYTF. The DNA of the CDR3 is TGTGCCAGCAGCTCCCCGGCTGCAGGGGACAGTTTCTATGGCTACACCTTC.

Concerning this clonotype: This may be a read error: a much more frequent sequence differs by one nucleotide. The CDR3 carries no conserved terminal phenylalanine or tryptophan, so it likely arises from a read error. The gene calls are TRBV30 and TRBJ1-5, with a weak D call TRBD1 (5 bases). The CDR3 consists of 15 residues. V lost 1 base, J lost 5 bases, and 15 bases lay in between. Germline V gene sequence: CDR1 GTSNPN, CDR2 SVGIG (reference sequence). CDR3 sequence reads: CAWSDRGWGDQPQHL. The CDR3 nucleotides read TGTGCCTGGAGTGATCGGGGGTGGGGGGATCAGCCCCAGCATCTT.

About this clonotype itself: Possible read error: a much larger clone is one base away. This rearrangement joins TRBV20-1 to TRBJ2-3; 10 bases align to TRBD1. Germline values: CDR1 DFQATT, CDR2 SNEGSKA (reference sequence). The CDR3 extends over 17 amino acids. The CDR3 nucleotides are TGCAGTGCTCTGGGGGGGACAGGGGAGTTGGGAACAGATATGCAGTATTTT. Encoded protein: CSALGGTGELGTDMQYF.

The CDR3 nucleotides read TGTGTAGCCCCGAACCGGGAGGGCCGTCCAGATACGCAGTATTTT. Translated: CVAPNREGRPDTQYF. The chain links TRBV6-1 to TRBJ2-3, with TRBD2 matching 8 bases. CDR3 length: 15 amino acids. CDR1 is MNHNS and CDR2 is SASEGT in the germline V gene.

This clonotype was observed many times. This chain links TRBV19 with TRBJ2-3; D remains unclear. Germline values: CDR1 LNHDA, CDR2 SQIVND (reference sequence). Trimming took 5 bases from V and 6 from J, leaving 9 bases between them. CDR3 size: 12 residues. The DNA for the CDR3 is TGTGCCAGTAGTTCGCAGTTTGATACGCAGTATTTT. Translated, it gives CASSSQFDTQYF.

This clonotype was seen at least ten times. V and J are TRBV13 and TRBJ2-3, with D perhaps matching TRBD2 (5 bases). The length of the CDR3 is 15 residues. CDR1 is PRHDT and CDR2 is FYEKMQ in the germline V gene (reference sequence). Trimming took 1 base from V and 2 from J, leaving 10 bases between them. Written as DNA, the CDR3 is TGTGCCAGCAGCTTAGAGGATAGCGACACAGATACGCAGTATTTT. Translation: CASSLEDSDTDTQYF.

The sample holds many counts of this clonotype. The J gene is TRBJ2-1, the V gene TRBV2; D might be TRBD1 (5 bases). The germline V gene encodes CDR1 SNHLY and CDR2 FYNNEI. The CDR3 runs 14 residues. V was pared by 4 bases and J by 7 bases, with 14 bases between. The CDR3 DNA reads TGTGCCAGCAGTGTCAGGGCCGCAGGGAATGAGCAGTTCTTC. This sequence encodes CASSVRAAGNEQFF.

This clonotype was observed a few times. The chain has TRBV6-5 and TRBJ2-6; D is uncertain. Looked up from germline, CDR1 is MNHEY and CDR2 is SVGAGI. The CDR3 runs 16 residues. V was pared by 2 bases and J by 1 base, with 9 bases between. In nucleotides, the CDR3 is TGTGCCAGCAGTTACGGCCTACCTTCTGGGGCCAACGTCCTGACTTTC. As protein: CASSYGLPSGANVLTF.